The 26 T cell receptor beta chains below all came from one sample that was sequenced in a study of T cell responses to AZD1222 COVID-19 vaccine. Repertoires were generated with immunoSEQ multiplex PCR, while TCRdb's copy carries only in-frame clones and drops some. The sample has approximately 210,000 clones, approximately 94% seen once; the top ten hold around 1.5%. Specimen: peripheral blood, collected 28 days after the second dose of the MenACWY control vaccine. Source of these receptors: an adult who received the MenACWY meningococcal vaccine as a control.

CDR3 coding DNA: TGTGCCAGCAAGGAGATCCAACGCTACGAGCAGTACTTC. This translates into CASKEIQRYEQYF. V usage is TRBV6-6 and J usage is TRBJ2-7; D uncertain. CDR1 and CDR2 from the germline V gene are MNHNY and SVGAGI (reference sequence). This CDR3 has 13 amino acids. V was clipped by 7 bases and J by 3 bases, with 13 bases between them.

The chain couples TRBV6-5 to TRBJ1-6, with 8 bases that match TRBD1. Germline assignment: CDR1 MNHEY and CDR2 SVGAGI. J lost 5 bases, V lost 2 bases, and 5 bases had no gene match. The CDR3 is 16 residues long. CDR3 nucleotides: TGTGCCAGCAGTTACCTCGGGACAGGCAATAATTCACCCCTCCACTTT. Protein product: CASSYLGTGNNSPLHF.

This rearrangement joins TRBV3-1 (or the pseudogene TRBV3-2) to TRBJ1-5, with a possible D match to TRBD1 (5 bases). This CDR3 has 12 amino acids. V was cut by 3 bases and J by 7 bases, with 7 bases left in between. Germline V CDR1 and CDR2: LGHDT, YNNKEL (reference sequence). The CDR3 loop is CASSHGGQPQHF. The CDR3 coding sequence is TGTGCCAGCAGCCACGGGGGACAGCCCCAGCATTTT.

In nucleotides, the CDR3 is TGTGCCAGCAGCTTATCAGGGGGGCGCAATCAGCCCCAGCATTTT. Translation gives CASSLSGGRNQPQHF. The chain couples TRBV7-2 to TRBJ1-5; 7 positions match TRBD1. The CDR3 loop spans 15 amino acids. The J segment lost 2 bases and the V segment lost 2 bases, leaving 3 bases of the junction unmatched. Germline CDR1 is SGHTA and CDR2 is FQGNSA.

V usage is TRBV5-6 and J usage is TRBJ1-2, with D perhaps matching TRBD1 (5 bases). Trimming stripped 6 bases from V and 4 bases from J, with 13 bases between. CDR3 length: 13 residues. Germline-derived CDR1 and CDR2 are SGHDT and YYEEEE. DNA of the CDR3: TGTGCCAGCACCGAGGGACGGAGCTATGGCTACACCTTC. Encoded protein: CASTEGRSYGYTF. The whole variable domain, remainder taken from reference TRBV5-6 and TRBJ1-2, is DAGVTQSPTHLIKTRGQQVTLRCSPKSGHDTVSWYQQALGQGPQFIFQYYEEEERQRGNFPDRFSGHQFPNYSSELNVNALLLGDSALYLCASTEGRSYGYTFGSGTRLTVV.

The genes are TRBV5-1 and TRBJ2-7; D uncertain. Trimming took 0 bases from V and 3 from J, leaving 10 bases between them. The CDR3 has 14 amino acids. Germline V gene lookup returns CDR1 SGHRS and CDR2 YFSETQ. The CDR3 DNA reads TGCGCCAGCAGCTTGGCTGGAGAGAACTACGAGCAGTACTTC. Amino acid sequence: CASSLAGENYEQYF.

The count of this clone is one. The J gene is TRBJ2-1, the V gene TRBV12-3 or TRBV12-4; D is unresolved. Trimming removed 0 bases at V and 5 bases at J, with 2 bases between. The CDR3 totals 12 residues. CDR3 in amino acids: CASSLANNEQFF. The CDR3 DNA reads TGTGCCAGCAGTTTAGCTAACAATGAGCAGTTCTTC.

The chain has TRBV7-3 and TRBJ2-1, with D possibly TRBD1 on 5 matching bases. Looked up from germline, CDR1 is SGHTA and CDR2 is FQGTGA. Trimming pared 1 base from V and 4 bases from J, leaving 11 bases between. The CDR3 consists of 15 residues. The CDR3 sequence: CASSLNGAGYNEQFF. CDR3 DNA: TGTGCCAGCAGCTTAAATGGGGCTGGGTACAATGAGCAGTTCTTC.

The chain is built from TRBV18 and TRBJ1-4, with a weak D call TRBD1 (5 bases). CDR1 KGHSH and CDR2 LQKENI come from the germline V gene. Deletions cut 1 base from V and 8 bases from J, with 11 bases between. The CDR3 covers 14 residues. CDR3 sequence reads: CASSPQGLGEKLFF. Here the CDR3 DNA reads TGTGCCAGCTCACCACAGGGGCTTGGGGAAAAACTGTTTTTT.

V gene TRBV5-6 combines with J gene TRBJ2-1, with 7 bases that match TRBD2. The CDR3 has 14 residues. V gave up 4 bases and J gave up 15 bases; unmatched junction bases: 16. CDR1 and CDR2 from the germline V gene are SGHDT and YYEEEE. The CDR3 loop reads CASSPGGGTLSPFF. CDR3 in DNA: TGTGCCAGCAGCCCGGGGGGAGGGACTTTAAGCCCGTTCTTC. The full variable domain, with the rest looked up from reference TRBV5-6 and TRBJ2-1, is DAGVTQSPTHLIKTRGQQVTLRCSPKSGHDTVSWYQQALGQGPQFIFQYYEEEERQRGNFPDRFSGHQFPNYSSELNVNALLLGDSALYLCASSPGGGTLSPFFGPGTRLTVL.

This clone was recorded only once. J is TRBJ2-7 and V is TRBV7-9; D unclear. Germline V gives CDR1 SEHNR, CDR2 FQNEAQ (reference sequence). The CDR3 is made up of 14 amino acids. V was clipped by 5 bases and J by 0 bases, with 11 bases between them. The CDR3 is CASSAVRSSYEQYF. In DNA, the CDR3 is TGTGCCAGCAGCGCCGTAAGGAGCTCCTACGAGCAGTACTTC. Combining the CDR3 with reference TRBV7-9 and TRBJ2-7 gives the whole variable domain DTGVSQNPRHKITKRGQNVTFRCDPISEHNRLYWYRQTLGQGPEFLTYFQNEAQLEKSRLLSDRFSAERPKGSFSTLEIQRTEQGDSAMYLCASSAVRSSYEQYFGPGTRLTVT.

This rearrangement joins TRBV3-1 (or the pseudogene TRBV3-2) to TRBJ2-1, with 7 positions matching TRBD1. The CDR3 totals 17 residues. CDR1 and CDR2 (germline): LGHDT, YNNKEL (reference sequence). Germline trimming cut 8 bases from V and 0 bases from J; bases unmatched to any gene: 13. The CDR3 nucleotides are TGTGCCAGCGCAGGCCGGCCCGGGACAGCCTCCTACAATGAGCAGTTCTTC. Its translation: CASAGRPGTASYNEQFF.

This chain joins TRBV14 and TRBJ2-2; 8 bases match TRBD1. CDR3 length: 13 amino acids. Germline lookup yields CDR1 SGHDN and CDR2 FVKESK. V was clipped by 8 bases and J by 4 bases; unmatched bases: 3. In DNA, the CDR3 is TGTGCCAGCCGACAGGGGTTCACCGGGGAGCTGTTTTTT. Amino acids: CASRQGFTGELFF.

The chain couples TRBV6-4 to TRBJ1-5, with D perhaps TRBD1 (5 bases). Between the trimmed V and J ends, which lost 0 bases and 6 bases, there was a span of 9 bases. CDR1 is MRHNA and CDR2 is SNTAGT in the germline V gene. The CDR3 consists of 14 residues. The CDR3, as DNA: TGTGCCAGCAGTGACTCGAAGCAGGGTCAGCCCCAGCATTTT. It is translated as CASSDSKQGQPQHF.

The chain links TRBV6-5 to TRBJ1-4, with 9 bases that match TRBD1. The trim removed 6 bases at V and 5 bases at J, leaving 4 bases unmatched. Germline loops: CDR1 MNHEY, CDR2 SVGAGI. The CDR3 is made up of 14 amino acids. The CDR3 spells CASRRQGGNEKLFF. For the CDR3, the DNA is TGTGCCAGCAGACGACAGGGGGGGAATGAAAAACTGTTTTTT.

This clone has just a few counts. V gene TRBV7-9 combines with J gene TRBJ1-3, with D uncertain. The V end lost 4 bases, the J end lost 4 bases, and 23 bases lay between the germline ends. The CDR3 spans 18 residues. CDR1 SEHNR and CDR2 FQNEAQ come from the germline V gene (reference sequence). CDR3 in amino acids: CASSYQALTHRAGNTIYF. The CDR3 bases are TGTGCCAGCAGCTACCAGGCCCTCACCCACCGCGCGGGAAACACCATATATTTT.

This sequence joins TRBV7-2 and TRBJ1-2; 7 nucleotides line up with TRBD1. CDR1 and CDR2 from the germline V gene are SGHTA and FQGNSA. The V and J ends lost 1 base and 2 bases, in that order; junction bases with no gene match: 10. The CDR3 is 17 residues long. In DNA, the CDR3 is TGTGCCAGCAGCTTAGAGCCCCAACCGACAGGGAACTATGGCTACACCTTC. It specifies CASSLEPQPTGNYGYTF.

V usage is TRBV25-1 and J usage is TRBJ1-1; possibly TRBD1 for D (5 bases). Germline V lookup: CDR1 MGHDK, CDR2 SYGVNS. The V and J ends lost 4 bases and 7 bases respectively, with 16 bases between them. This CDR3 is built from 14 residues. The CDR3 is CASSGDGPIFEAFF. The CDR3 DNA is TGTGCCAGCAGTGGGGACGGACCCATTTTTGAAGCTTTCTTT. The entire variable domain, with the rest obtained from reference TRBV25-1 and TRBJ1-1, is as follows: EADIYQTPRYLVIGTGKKITLECSQTMGHDKMYWYQQDPGMELHLIHYSYGVNSTEKGDLSSESTVSRIRTEHFPLTLESARPSHTSQYLCASSGDGPIFEAFFGQGTRLTVV.

The chain carries TRBV5-5 and TRBJ2-7; 7 bases line up with TRBD1. The CDR3 spans 13 residues. Germline V CDR1 and CDR2: SGHKS, YYEKEE (reference sequence). Losses at the gene ends were 0 bases for V and 5 bases for J; bases not matched to a gene: 2. The CDR3 loop reads CASSLATGDEQYF. The DNA of the CDR3 is TGTGCCAGCAGCTTGGCAACAGGGGACGAGCAGTACTTC.

V gene TRBV27 combines with J gene TRBJ1-5; D remains unclear. Trimming removed 3 bases at V and 0 bases at J, with 9 bases between. This CDR3 is built from 15 residues. Germline V gives CDR1 MNHEY, CDR2 SMNVEV (reference sequence). CDR3 region: CASSLGGNSNQPQHF. The CDR3 DNA reads as TGTGCCAGCAGTTTGGGAGGGAATAGCAATCAGCCCCAGCATTTT.

The CDR3 spells CASSTLGTGRSYEQYF. The CDR3 nucleotides read TGTGCCAGCAGCACTCTAGGGACAGGGCGCTCCTACGAGCAGTACTTC. The gene calls are TRBV21-1 and TRBJ2-7; the table's D call of TRBD1 was not tested on the DNA. TRBV21-1 constitutes a pseudogene. This CDR3 contains 16 residues.

The chain employs TRBV3-1 (or the pseudogene TRBV3-2) and TRBJ2-5; D is undetermined. Germline V gives CDR1 LGHDT, CDR2 YNNKEL (reference sequence). CDR3 size: 12 residues. V was shortened by 8 bases and J by 0 bases, with 7 bases between the two germline ends. The CDR3 loop reads CASGSDQETQYF. For the CDR3, the DNA is TGTGCCAGCGGCAGCGACCAAGAGACCCAGTACTTC.

The chain joins TRBV6-9 to TRBJ1-1; D possibly corresponds to TRBD1 (5 bases). Germline V lookup: CDR1 MNHGY, CDR2 SVAAGI. This CDR3 is built from 16 residues. The V end was cut by 1 base, the J end by 4 bases, with 16 bases between. The CDR3: CASSYLREGQTTEAFF. CDR3 sequence (DNA): TGTGCCAGCAGTTATTTAAGGGAGGGGCAGACCACTGAAGCTTTCTTT.

The chain couples TRBV5-4 to TRBJ2-3; TRBD2 matches at 10 bases. After removal of 2 bases from V and 4 bases from J, the junction contained 7 bases not matched to a gene. The germline V gene encodes CDR1 SGHNT and CDR2 YYREEE (reference sequence). This CDR3 comprises 16 residues. CDR3 coding DNA: TGTGCCAGCAGCTTCGGAACCACTAGCGGGGCAGATACGCAGTATTTT. Protein product: CASSFGTTSGADTQYF. Full variable domain (remainder filled in from reference TRBV5-4 and TRBJ2-3): ETGVTQSPTHLIKTRGQQVTLRCSSQSGHNTVSWYQQALGQGPQFIFQYYREEENGRGNFPPRFSGLQFPNYSSELNVNALELDDSALYLCASSFGTTSGADTQYFGPGTRLTVL.

The chain has TRBV5-1 and TRBJ1-2, with D possibly being TRBD1 (5 bases). This CDR3 is built from 14 residues. The germline CDR1 and CDR2 sequences are SGHRS and YFSETQ. The germline V and J ends were trimmed by 2 bases and 2 bases, with 10 bases remaining between them. This CDR3 reads CASSLMTDNYGYTF. CDR3 bases: TGCGCCAGCAGCTTAATGACAGACAACTATGGCTACACCTTC.

This chain joins TRBV28 and TRBJ2-1; TRBD2 agrees at 9 bases. Losses at the gene ends were 10 bases for V and 9 bases for J; bases not matched to a gene: 13. The CDR3 spans 14 residues. Per germline, CDR1 MDHEN and CDR2 SYDVKM. The CDR3 here is CANSGLANIGEQFF. Here the CDR3 DNA reads TGTGCCAACTCAGGACTAGCGAATATCGGTGAGCAGTTCTTC.